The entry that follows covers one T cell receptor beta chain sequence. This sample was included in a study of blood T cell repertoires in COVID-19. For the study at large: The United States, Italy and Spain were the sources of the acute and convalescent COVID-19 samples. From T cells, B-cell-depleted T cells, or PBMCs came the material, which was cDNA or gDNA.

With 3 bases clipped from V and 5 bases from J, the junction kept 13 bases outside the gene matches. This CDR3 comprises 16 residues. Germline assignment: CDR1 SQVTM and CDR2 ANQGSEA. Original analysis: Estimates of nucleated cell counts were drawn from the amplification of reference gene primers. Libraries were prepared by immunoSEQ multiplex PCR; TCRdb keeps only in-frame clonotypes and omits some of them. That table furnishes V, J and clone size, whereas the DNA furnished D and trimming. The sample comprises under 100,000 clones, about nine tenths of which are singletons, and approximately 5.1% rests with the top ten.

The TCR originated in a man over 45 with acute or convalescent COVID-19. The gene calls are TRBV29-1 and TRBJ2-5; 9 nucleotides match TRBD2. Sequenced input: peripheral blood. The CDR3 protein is CSVEPLSSGMEETQYF. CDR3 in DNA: TGCAGCGTTGAGCCTCTCTCTAGCGGGATGGAGGAGACCCAGTACTTC. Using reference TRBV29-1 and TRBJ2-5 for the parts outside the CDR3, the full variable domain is SAVISQKPSRDICQRGTSLTIQCQVDSQVTMMFWYRQQPGQSLTLIATANQGSEATYESGFVIDKFPISRPNLTFSTLTVSNMSPEDSSIYLCSVEPLSSGMEETQYFGPGTRLLVL.